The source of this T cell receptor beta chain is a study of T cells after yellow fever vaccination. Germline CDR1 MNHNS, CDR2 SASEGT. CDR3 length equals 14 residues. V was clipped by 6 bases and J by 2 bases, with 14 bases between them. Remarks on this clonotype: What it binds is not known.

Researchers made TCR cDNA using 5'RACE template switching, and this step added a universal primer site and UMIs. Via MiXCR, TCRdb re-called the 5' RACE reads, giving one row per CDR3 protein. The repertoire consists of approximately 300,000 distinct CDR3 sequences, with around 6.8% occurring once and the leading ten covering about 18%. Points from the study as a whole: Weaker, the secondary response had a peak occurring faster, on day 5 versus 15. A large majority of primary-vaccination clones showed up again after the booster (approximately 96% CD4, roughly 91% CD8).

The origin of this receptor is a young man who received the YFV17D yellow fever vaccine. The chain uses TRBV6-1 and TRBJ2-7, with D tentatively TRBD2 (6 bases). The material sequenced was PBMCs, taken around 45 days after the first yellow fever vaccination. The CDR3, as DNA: TGTGCCAGCAGCCCCTCCGGGACTCCCTACGAGCAGTACTTC. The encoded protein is CASSPSGTPYEQYF.